One and the same sample provided the 30 T cell receptor beta chains below, sequenced in a study of T cell repertoires in cytomegalovirus infection. MiXCR, applied by TCRdb to the reads, yields one record per CDR3 protein. The sample holds hundreds of thousands of distinct CDR3 sequences, less than 40% seen once. Their antigens are not known. This material consisted of cultured CD8+ T cells from PBMCs, taken from culture after CMV antigen stimulation. The origin of the receptors is a human donor in good health (CMV status not recorded). Some clones in this sample may be carry-over from other donors' samples.

The table lists this clonotype with a few counts. The chain carries TRBV6-2 or TRBV6-3 and TRBJ2-7; D is uncertain. The CDR3 consists of 14 residues. Trimming took 2 bases from V and 2 from J, leaving 10 bases between them. Looked up from germline, CDR1 is MNHEY and CDR2 is SVGEGT. CDR3 in DNA: TGTGCCAGCAGTTACCGTGACGGAACCTACGAGCAGTACGTC. As protein: CASSYRDGTYEQYV.

This clonotype came up many times. The chain joins TRBV12-3 or TRBV12-4 to TRBJ1-6; maybe TRBD1 (5 bases). The CDR3 has 12 amino acids. The V gene lost 5 bases and the J gene lost 6 bases, with 5 bases spanning the gap. Written as DNA, the CDR3 is TGTGCCAGCAGTGGGGGTAATTCACCCCTCCACTTT. It yields the protein CASSGGNSPLHF.

Notes on this clonotype: Germline is not matched at one junction end, which may reflect a read error. This chain connects TRBV7-6 to TRBJ2-1, with 12 bases matching TRBD2. CDR1 is SGHVS and CDR2 is FNYEAQ in the germline V gene. There are 15 residues in the CDR3. CDR3 sequence reads: CASSLASGGAGEQFF. The CDR3 coding sequence is TGTGCTAGCAGCTTAGCTAGCGGGGGGGCTGGCGAGCAGTTCTTC.

Many counts were recorded for this clonotype. The chain uses TRBV12-3 or TRBV12-4 and TRBJ2-1; 13 bases are shared with TRBD2. The CDR3 spans 18 residues. Trimming removed 7 bases from V and 7 bases from J; junction bases left unmatched: 16. The CDR3 here is CASTLTRLAGGQGNEQFF. CDR3 nucleotides: TGTGCCAGCACCTTAACCCGACTAGCGGGGGGTCAAGGGAATGAGCAGTTCTTC.

This rearrangement joins TRBV6-1 to TRBJ1-6, with D hard to call. Per germline, CDR1 MNHNS and CDR2 SASEGT. The CDR3 contains 12 residues. Trimming left V 5 bases short and J 14 bases short, with 13 bases between. The CDR3 DNA sequence: TGTGCCAGCAGTTACGAGGGAGTGGCCCTCCACTTT. Protein product: CASSYEGVALHF.

This clonotype was seen more than once but under ten times. This chain links TRBV6-8 with TRBJ2-1; tentatively, D is TRBD1 or TRBD2 (6 bases each). The CDR3 consists of 16 residues. Trimming left V 2 bases short and J 9 bases short, with 20 bases between. Germline CDR1 and CDR2: MNHGY and SAAAGT. The CDR3 region is CASSYLSNGGPSEQFF. For the CDR3, the DNA is TGTGCCAGCAGTTACCTCTCGAATGGGGGGCCCAGTGAGCAGTTCTTC.

For the CDR3, the DNA is TGTGCCAGCAGCCCACCCTTAGGCCCAGAGACCCAGTACTTC. This codes for CASSPPLGPETQYF. The chain uses TRBV7-9 and TRBJ2-5; no reliable D call. Trimming pared 5 bases from V and 4 bases from J, leaving 14 bases between. CDR3 length: 14 amino acids. Looked up from germline, CDR1 is SEHNR and CDR2 is FQNEAQ (reference sequence).

About this clonotype: Germline and junction disagree at one end, which may indicate a read error. The chain uses TRBV27 and TRBJ1-1; D unresolved. This CDR3 spans 13 amino acids. CDR1 and CDR2 from the germline V gene are MNHEY and SMNVEV (reference sequence). In nucleotides, the CDR3 is TGTGCCAGCAGTCCCCGATCTTACACCGAAGCTTTCTTT. Amino acid sequence: CASSPRSYTEAFF.

In nucleotides, the CDR3 is TGTGCCAGCAGCCTACCCCCAGACGCGAACACCGGGGAGCTGTTTTTT. Amino acids: CASSLPPDANTGELFF. This chain uses TRBV7-9 with TRBJ2-2; D not resolved. V lost 5 bases to trimming and J lost 0 bases, with 13 bases between them. The germline gives CDR1 SEHNR, CDR2 FQNEAQ (reference sequence). This CDR3 is built from 16 residues.

The V and J genes are TRBV13 and TRBJ1-3, with 7 bases aligning to TRBD1. The CDR3 loop spans 14 amino acids. V shed 5 bases, J shed 3 bases, and the junction held 4 bases outside the gene matches. Germline CDR1 and CDR2: PRHDT and FYEKMQ (reference sequence). CDR3 in amino acids: CASSQGDSGNTIYF. CDR3 coding DNA: TGTGCCAGCAGCCAAGGGGACAGTGGAAACACCATATATTTT.

The V gene is TRBV12-3 or TRBV12-4, the J gene TRBJ1-2; D is perhaps TRBD1 (5 bases). V was trimmed by 5 bases and J by 7 bases, leaving 8 bases between them. The length of the CDR3 is 11 residues. For the CDR3, the DNA is TGTGCCAGCAGTGCGGACACTGGCTACACCTTC. It codes for CASSADTGYTF.

The J gene is TRBJ2-3, the V gene TRBV10-3, with TRBD2 matching over 12 bases. The junction had 10 bases not matched to a gene; V was cut back by 6 bases and J by 0 bases. Germline CDR1 and CDR2: ENHRY and SYGVKD. This CDR3 has 18 amino acids. The CDR3 sequence is CAIRTRASGGASTDTQYF. In DNA form, the CDR3 reads TGTGCCATCAGAACGAGGGCTAGCGGGGGGGCAAGCACAGATACGCAGTATTTT.

The chain combines TRBV12-3 or TRBV12-4 with TRBJ2-7, with a weak D call TRBD2 (6 bases). CDR3 size: 13 residues. V lost 4 bases, J lost 4 bases, and 11 bases lay in between. The CDR3 coding sequence is TGTGCCAGCAGTTATAGCGGATTTTACGAGCAGTACGTC. Encoded protein: CASSYSGFYEQYV.

This clonotype was detected once. Given a much more abundant clone one base away, this may be a read error. V usage is TRBV7-6 and J usage is TRBJ2-2; 7 bases line up with TRBD1. The germline CDR1 and CDR2 sequences are SGHVS and FNYEAQ. The CDR3 spans 14 residues. The CDR3 DNA sequence: TGTGCCAGCGGGGCCAGGGGGAACACCAGGGAGCTGTTTTTT. Its translation is CASGARGNTRELFF.

V and J are TRBV20-1 and TRBJ1-1; TRBD1 aligns across 7 bases. Germline V gene data show CDR1 as DFQATT and CDR2 as SNEGSKA (reference sequence). The length of the CDR3 is 11 residues. J was trimmed by 10 bases and V by 6 bases; bases with no gene match: 8. The chain's CDR3 is CSAHRQGLAFF. The CDR3 nucleotides are TGCAGTGCCCACCGACAGGGATTAGCTTTCTTT.

In its sample, this clonotype was seen many times. This chain connects TRBV6-2 or TRBV6-3 to TRBJ2-7, with D perhaps TRBD2 (6 bases). The CDR3 extends over 16 amino acids. V lost 5 bases, J lost 3 bases, and 20 bases lay in between. From germline, CDR1 is MNHEY and CDR2 SVGEGT. This CDR3 reads CASSQISAGRLYEQYV. The CDR3 region has the DNA TGTGCCAGCAGTCAAATTAGCGCGGGAAGGCTCTACGAGCAGTACGTC.

This clonotype was found a few times. The chain uses TRBV7-6 and TRBJ1-1, with D hard to call. Germline V gene lookup returns CDR1 SGHVS and CDR2 FNYEAQ. Trimming removed 4 bases from V and 6 bases from J, with 15 bases in between. The CDR3 has 14 amino acids. CDR3 loop: CASSSGGYVSEAFF. CDR3 nucleotides: TGTGCCAGCAGCTCCGGCGGGTATGTGTCTGAAGCTTTCTTT.

The sample holds many counts of this clonotype. This chain connects TRBV12-3 or TRBV12-4 to TRBJ2-3; the D gene is possibly TRBD1 (5 bases). The CDR3 totals 13 residues. Trimming removed 1 base from V and 8 bases from J, with 10 bases in between. The CDR3 is CASSLGQTGTQYF. The DNA for the CDR3 is TGTGCCAGCAGTTTAGGACAGACTGGTACGCAGTATTTT.

The chain is built from TRBV5-4 and TRBJ1-1, with 7 nucleotides matching TRBD1. The CDR3 covers 12 residues. The J segment lost 12 bases and the V segment lost 0 bases, leaving 5 bases of the junction unmatched. Germline V gene lookup returns CDR1 SGHNT and CDR2 YYREEE (reference sequence). CDR3 sequence: CASSLGQGRTFF. The CDR3 nucleotides are TGTGCCAGCAGCTTGGGACAGGGTCGGACTTTCTTT. Drawing the rest from reference TRBV5-4 and TRBJ1-1, the complete variable domain is ETGVTQSPTHLIKTRGQQVTLRCSSQSGHNTVSWYQQALGQGPQFIFQYYREEENGRGNFPPRFSGLQFPNYSSELNVNALELDDSALYLCASSLGQGRTFFGQGTRLTVV.

Regarding this clonotype: At one end the junction does not follow the germline gene, possibly because of a read error. J is TRBJ2-3 and V is TRBV6-5; 7 bases match TRBD2. Per germline, CDR1 MNHEY and CDR2 SVGAGI. The CDR3 has 15 residues. The CDR3 here is CASSFRGRATDTLYF. The DNA for the CDR3 is TGTGCCAGCAGTTTCCGGGGGAGGGCCACAGATACGCTGTATTTT.

The chain has TRBV27 and TRBJ1-4; 9 bases are a match to TRBD1. Trimming removed 5 bases from V and 4 bases from J; junction bases left unmatched: 8. CDR1 is MNHEY and CDR2 is SMNVEV in the germline V gene (reference sequence). This CDR3 region has 16 residues. This chain's CDR3 is CASSERTGGFNEKLFF. The CDR3 DNA follows: TGTGCCAGCAGTGAACGAACAGGGGGCTTTAATGAAAAACTGTTTTTT.

The V call is TRBV7-2, the J call TRBJ2-5; D tentatively fits TRBD1 or TRBD2 (5 bases each). Germline V gene sequence: CDR1 SGHTA, CDR2 FQGNSA. Between the trimmed V and J ends, which lost 3 bases and 5 bases, there was a span of 22 bases. This CDR3 comprises 17 residues. CDR3 sequence (DNA): TGTGCCAGCAGCTTGGCCCGGCCGGCGTGGGGCGGGGAGACCCAGTACTTC. Its translation: CASSLARPAWGGETQYF.

This clonotype was found a few times. V gene TRBV10-2 combines with J gene TRBJ1-2; D not resolved. V lost 4 bases, J lost 5 bases, and 14 bases lay in between. The length of the CDR3 is 14 residues. Germline values: CDR1 WSHSY, CDR2 SAAADI. CDR3 sequence (DNA): TGCGCCAGCAGTGCGATAGATAATCAATATGGCTACACCTTC. Translated: CASSAIDNQYGYTF.

This chain connects TRBV6-5 to TRBJ2-7; D remains ambiguous. Germline CDR1 MNHEY, CDR2 SVGAGI. V was trimmed by 4 bases and J by 6 bases, leaving 13 bases between them. This CDR3 has 13 amino acids. The CDR3 is CASSSSLDLEQYV. CDR3 DNA: TGTGCCAGCAGTTCGAGCCTGGACCTCGAGCAGTACGTC.

This sequence joins TRBV6-2 or TRBV6-3 and TRBJ1-2; D gene ambiguous. The CDR3 runs to 14 residues. Trimming took off 5 bases at V and 0 bases at J, with 10 bases between the two ends. Germline lookup yields CDR1 MNHEY and CDR2 SVGEGT. Written as DNA, the CDR3 is TGTGCCAGCAGTGGAGCGCCCGCTAACTATGGCTACACCTTC. Protein: CASSGAPANYGYTF.

The chain links TRBV5-6 to TRBJ2-3; maybe TRBD2 (6 bases). The germline V and J ends were trimmed by 0 bases and 1 base, with 12 bases remaining between them. In germline, CDR1 is SGHDT, CDR2 YYEEEE. CDR3 length: 16 residues. CDR3 loop: CASSLAKSGRTDTQYF. The DNA of the CDR3 is TGTGCCAGCAGCTTGGCCAAGAGCGGGCGCACAGATACGCAGTATTTT.

The V call is TRBV19, the J call TRBJ1-1; 8 bases agree with TRBD1. CDR1 is LNHDA and CDR2 is SQIVND in the germline V gene (reference sequence). With V trimmed by 5 bases and J by 0 bases, 11 bases remained unmatched. There are 17 residues in the CDR3. The CDR3 is CASSLGTGEPMNTEAFF. The CDR3 DNA follows: TGTGCCAGTAGTCTCGGGACAGGTGAACCTATGAACACTGAAGCTTTCTTT.

CDR3 sequence: CASSESKGTSRQETQYF. The CDR3 DNA reads as TGCGCCAGCAGTGAGTCGAAGGGGACATCTCGTCAAGAGACCCAGTACTTC. The chain has TRBV10-2 and TRBJ2-5, with D perhaps matching TRBD1 (6 bases). This CDR3 has 17 residues. The V and J ends lost 0 bases and 2 bases respectively, with 16 bases between them. Germline V gives CDR1 WSHSY, CDR2 SAAADI.

The chain carries TRBV6-1 and TRBJ2-2; D is unclear. The CDR3 sequence is 14 residues long. V gave up 0 bases and J gave up 4 bases, with 6 bases separating them. Germline CDR1 is MNHNS and CDR2 is SASEGT. The CDR3 loop reads CASSEASITGELFF. In nucleotides, the CDR3 is TGTGCCAGCAGTGAAGCGTCAATCACCGGGGAGCTGTTTTTT.

The V gene is TRBV5-1, the J gene TRBJ2-1, with TRBD2 identical over 12 bases. J gave up 5 bases and V 6 bases, and 3 bases lay outside the gene matches. CDR1 is SGHRS and CDR2 is YFSETQ in the germline V gene. The CDR3 length is 14 residues. CDR3 DNA sequence: TGCGCCAGCACACTAGCGGGGGGTGACAATGAGCAGTTCTTC. Its translation is CASTLAGGDNEQFF.